Listed below are T cell receptor beta chains from one sample, sequenced in a study of blood T cell repertoires in COVID-19. Sequencing was performed with immunoSEQ multiplex PCR; in TCRdb, only in-frame clones are kept and a portion is missing. The table includes about 160,000 clones, more than 60% detected once. What was sequenced was peripheral blood. Receptors were obtained from an older man with acute or convalescent COVID-19. Each CDR3 is given with its conserved first and last residue. The order of the fields is clone size, V gene, D gene, J gene, CDR3 DNA, CDR3 protein. D genes are given only for firm matches. The size of a clone is reported for some rows only, either as once, few or many, or as a class for expanded clones.

once	TRBV3-1/TRBV3-2	NA	TRBJ1-3	TGTGCCAGCAGCCGCCGAGTGTCCCCTGGAAACACCATATATTTT	CASSRRVSPGNTIYF
NA	TRBV5-1	TRBD2	TRBJ2-1	TGCGCCAGCAGCCGGGGGGGTGACGCCTACAATGAGCAGTTCTTC	CASSRGGDAYNEQFF
NA	TRBV27	TRBD1	TRBJ1-2	TGTGCCAGCAGTTTAGACAGGGCCTCTATCAGCTACACCTTC	CASSLDRASISYTF
NA	TRBV6-5	TRBD1	TRBJ1-1	TGTGCCAGCAGCCCCGGACAGGCACCGAACACTGAAGCTTTCTTT	CASSPGQAPNTEAFF
NA	TRBV2	TRBD2	TRBJ2-2	TGTGCCAGCAACGCGGGAGTGGGCACCGGGGAGCTGTTTTTT	CASNAGVGTGELFF
once	TRBV21-1	NA	TRBJ2-1	TGTGCCAGCAGCTTAACTAGCGGGGGGGACAATGAGCAGTTCTTC	CASSLTSGGDNEQFF
few	TRBV30	NA	TRBJ1-5	TGTGCCTGGAGTGGACAAGGTATCGGCAATCAGCCCCAGCATTTT	CAWSGQGIGNQPQHF
NA	TRBV19	NA	TRBJ2-7	TGTGCCAGTACTCCGAATAGGGGGGGTACGGGCGAGCAGTACTTC	CASTPNRGGTGEQYF
NA	TRBV6-4	TRBD1	TRBJ2-3	TGTGCCAGCAGTGACTCGGGGACAGGGGACACGCAGTATTTT	CASSDSGTGDTQYF
NA	TRBV6-2/TRBV6-3	NA	TRBJ1-6	TGTGCCAGCAGTCGGTTATCCCTCCACTTT	CASSRLSLHF
many	TRBV19	NA	TRBJ1-3	TGTGCCAGCAGAAGCTCAGGCACCGGAAACACCATATATTTT	CASRSSGTGNTIYF
NA	TRBV5-1	NA	TRBJ2-1	TGCGCCAGCAGCGCGTCCGTAAATGAGCAGTTCTTC	CASSASVNEQFF
NA	TRBV7-9	NA	TRBJ2-3	TGTGCCAGCATTCCCACGACGGCCGTCGGGGATACGCAGTATTTT	CASIPTTAVGDTQYF
NA	TRBV24-1	TRBD1	TRBJ2-3	TGTGCCACCAGTGGGGTTACAGGGGTGGGCACAGATACGCAGTATTTT	CATSGVTGVGTDTQYF
NA	TRBV28	NA	TRBJ1-5	TGTGCCAGCAGTCCCCGACAGTCCTTCAGCAATCAGCCCCAGCATTTT	CASSPRQSFSNQPQHF
NA	TRBV19	TRBD1	TRBJ2-5	TGTGCCAGCCGGGACAGTTACCAAGAGACCCAGTACTTC	CASRDSYQETQYF
NA	TRBV3-1/TRBV3-2	TRBD1	TRBJ1-3	TGTGCCAGCAGCCAAAGTACAGGGGATGGAAACACCATATATTTT	CASSQSTGDGNTIYF
NA	TRBV2	NA	TRBJ1-3	TGTGCCAGCAGTGAAAGACTAAACACCATATATTTT	CASSERLNTIYF
NA	TRBV5-5	NA	TRBJ2-1	TGTGCCAGCAGCTTTCGGGACAACTACAATGAGCAGTTCTTC	CASSFRDNYNEQFF
few	TRBV12-3/TRBV12-4	NA	TRBJ2-7	TGTGCCAGCACACGAGCGGGCGCCTACGAGCAGTACTTC	CASTRAGAYEQYF
few	TRBV7-2	NA	TRBJ2-3	TGTGCCAGCAGCTACTCTAGCACAGATACGCAGTATTTT	CASSYSSTDTQYF
NA	TRBV7-3	NA	TRBJ2-1	TGTGCCAGCAGCCCAGGACTTGGGAATGAGCAGTTCTTC	CASSPGLGNEQFF
NA	TRBV9	TRBD2	TRBJ2-2	TGTGCCAGCAGCGTAGCTGGGCGGGGGGCCAACACCGGGGAGCTGTTTTTT	CASSVAGRGANTGELFF
NA	TRBV2	TRBD2	TRBJ2-7	TGTGCCAGCAGTGAAGGGACTAGCGGGAGGTCCTACGAGCAGTACTTC	CASSEGTSGRSYEQYF
few	TRBV29-1	TRBD1	TRBJ1-2	TGCAGCGTCCTACCCGACAGGGAATATGGCTACACCTTC	CSVLPDREYGYTF
few	TRBV5-1	NA	TRBJ2-2	TGCGCCAGCAGCCCGAGTGGGGGCGAGGGGGCCGGGGAGCTGTTTTTT	CASSPSGGEGAGELFF
NA	TRBV7-2	TRBD2	TRBJ2-7	TGTGCCAGCAGCTCCGGACGACTAGCAGCCTACGAGCAGTACTTC	CASSSGRLAAYEQYF
NA	TRBV2	TRBD1	TRBJ2-2	TGTGCCAGCAGAACCGGGACAGCGAACACCGGGGAGCTGTTTTTT	CASRTGTANTGELFF
NA	TRBV24-1	TRBD1	TRBJ2-5	TGTGCCACCAGTGACCCCCGGACAGGACAAGAGACCCAGTACTTC	CATSDPRTGQETQYF